This TCR beta chain was profiled in a study of neurological immune-mediated disorders. With 10-nucleotide random UMIs, 5'RACE was used to make the cDNA. TCRdb reprocessed the 5' RACE reads via MiXCR and lists one record per CDR3 protein. Altogether around 64,000 distinct CDR3 sequences are present, roughly 13% being singletons, with the ten largest covering around 10%. V lost 3 bases, J lost 6 bases, and 5 bases stayed unmatched. The CDR3 contains 16 residues. The V gene's germline CDR1 is ENHRY and CDR2 SYGVKD. There are many counts of this clonotype. The V gene is TRBV10-3, the J gene TRBJ2-1; 13 bases match TRBD2. The sequenced sample was PBMCs. The sequence was collected from an older woman with HTLV-1-associated myelopathy (HAM/TSP). CDR3 protein: CAISDWTSGSINEQFF. The CDR3 DNA is TGTGCCATCAGTGATTGGACTAGCGGGAGTATCAATGAGCAGTTCTTC.